Each of the 8 T cell receptor beta chains below was sequenced from the same sample in a study of tumor-infiltrating lymphocytes in primary liver carcinoma. The investigators made TCR beta cDNA from roughly 0.45 ug total RNA, using a constant-region primer. Slightly modified ARM-PCR served as the procedure for the TCR beta libraries. These libraries came from three rounds of nested multiplex PCR. PCR rounds one and two used TRBV1-TRBV30 forward primers with a C-beta reverse primer for roughly 10 cycles each. TCRdb itself ran the multiplex PCR reads through MiXCR, one entry per CDR3 protein. This sample has 330,000 or so distinct CDR3 sequences; 65% occur once, and the top ten carry under 8.5%. Unsorted whole blood supplied the RNA, and germline DNA was extracted too. The sequencing input was peripheral blood. The receptors were sampled from a man between 35 and 55 years old with primary liver carcinoma and hepatitis B virus infection.

This clonotype has ten or more counts. The rearrangement uses TRBV12-5 and TRBJ2-5, with 7 bases aligning to TRBD1. V shed 1 base and J 2 bases; nucleotides not matched to a gene: 4. The CDR3 contains 15 residues. Germline CDR1 and CDR2: LGHNT and FRNRAP. The CDR3 sequence: CASGLDRGDQETQYF. The CDR3 DNA reads as TGTGCTAGTGGTTTGGACAGGGGAGATCAAGAGACCCAGTACTTC.

The CDR3 region is CAISGTSYSYEQYF. The CDR3, as DNA: TGTGCCATCAGTGGGACTAGCTACTCCTACGAGCAGTACTTC. The rearrangement uses TRBV10-3 and TRBJ2-7, with 8 bases identical to TRBD2. This CDR3 spans 14 amino acids. With V trimmed by 4 bases and J by 0 bases, 2 bases remained unmatched. The V gene's germline CDR1 is ENHRY and CDR2 SYGVKD.

Comments on this clonotype: Germline is not matched at one junction end, which may reflect a read error. This rearrangement joins TRBV11-2 to TRBJ2-1; D is possibly TRBD2 (7 bases). The CDR3 is 15 amino acids. Looked up from germline, CDR1 is SGHAT and CDR2 is FQNNGV. The CDR3 nucleotides are TGCGCCAGCTCGAAGGGGGGGAACTCCTACCATGAGCAGTTCTTC. This codes for CASSKGGNSYHEQFF.

This clonotype was seen a single time. The junction does not match germline at one end; this may be a read error. The chain links TRBV11-2 to TRBJ2-7; D uncertain. Germline-derived CDR1 and CDR2 are SGHAT and FQNNGV. The CDR3 extends over 15 amino acids. The CDR3 protein is CASGQGPAPLTEQYF. DNA for the CDR3: TGTGCCAGCGGGCAAGGACCAGCGCCACTTACGGAGCAATACTTC.

About this clonotype: A read error is possible here, since a much larger clone lies one base away. The CDR3 loop is CASSQERLAEHNEQLF. Here the CDR3 DNA reads TGTGCCAGCAGCCAAGAGAGACTAGCGGAACACAATGAGCAGTTGTTC. The chain recombines TRBV4-2 with TRBJ2-1, with 9 bases identical to TRBD2. This CDR3 is 16 amino acids long. From germline, CDR1 is LGHNA and CDR2 YNFKEQ.

This clonotype was seen more than once but under ten times. The CDR3 does not close with the conserved phenylalanine or tryptophan, likely indicating a read error. This rearrangement joins TRBV11-3 to TRBJ1-6; D unresolved. The CDR3 has 14 amino acids. Per the germline V gene, CDR1 is SGHNT and CDR2 is YENEEA. V gave up 1 base and J gave up 8 bases, with 9 bases separating them. CDR3 nucleotides: TGTGCCAGCAGCTTAGGCCGACGAGATTCACCCCTCCACTAT. This encodes CASSLGRRDSPLHY.

This clonotype was seen many times. The V call is TRBV7-8, the J call TRBJ2-7; D is uncertain. The length of the CDR3 is 14 residues. Germline values: CDR1 SGHVS, CDR2 FQNEAQ. The ends were cut back, 3 bases at V and 0 bases at J, with 9 bases in the middle. The CDR3 loop is CASSLLLNSYEQYF. In nucleotides, the CDR3 is TGTGCCAGCAGCTTGTTACTAAACTCCTACGAGCAGTACTTC. Drawing the rest from reference TRBV7-8 and TRBJ2-7, the complete variable domain is GAGVSQSPRYKVAKRGQDVALRCDPISGHVSLFWYQQALGQGPEFLTYFQNEAQLDKSGLPSDRFFAERPEGSVSTLKIQRTQQEDSAVYLCASSLLLNSYEQYFGPGTRLTVT.

With respect to this clonotype: As the CDR3 is not closed by the conserved phenylalanine or tryptophan, this likely results from a read error. The chain links TRBV11-2 to TRBJ1-1; the D gene is possibly TRBD1 (6 bases). Germline CDR1 is SGHAT and CDR2 is FQNNGV. Trimming pared 5 bases from V and 7 bases from J, leaving 23 bases between. The CDR3 spans 16 residues. The CDR3 loop is CASSRGAQGFDSEAFL. The CDR3 DNA sequence: TGTGCCAGCAGCCGTGGGGCTCAGGGGTTCGACAGTGAAGCTTTCTTA.